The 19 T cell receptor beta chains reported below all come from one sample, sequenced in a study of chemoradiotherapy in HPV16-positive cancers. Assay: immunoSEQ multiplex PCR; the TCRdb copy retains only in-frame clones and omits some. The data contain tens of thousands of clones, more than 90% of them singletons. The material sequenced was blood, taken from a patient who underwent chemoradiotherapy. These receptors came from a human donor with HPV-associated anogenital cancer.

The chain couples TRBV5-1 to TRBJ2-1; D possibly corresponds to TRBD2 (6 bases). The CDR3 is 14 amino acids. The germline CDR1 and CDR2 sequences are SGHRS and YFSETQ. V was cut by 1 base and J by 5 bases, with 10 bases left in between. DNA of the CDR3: TGCGCCAGCAGCTTGTCGGGGGTAAACAATGAGCAGTTCTTC. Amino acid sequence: CASSLSGVNNEQFF.

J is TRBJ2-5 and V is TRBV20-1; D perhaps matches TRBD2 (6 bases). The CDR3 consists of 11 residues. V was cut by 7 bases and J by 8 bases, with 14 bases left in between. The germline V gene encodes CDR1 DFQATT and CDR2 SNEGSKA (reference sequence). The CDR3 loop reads CSVGTASTQYF. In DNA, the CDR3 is TGCAGTGTTGGGACTGCCAGTACCCAGTACTTC.

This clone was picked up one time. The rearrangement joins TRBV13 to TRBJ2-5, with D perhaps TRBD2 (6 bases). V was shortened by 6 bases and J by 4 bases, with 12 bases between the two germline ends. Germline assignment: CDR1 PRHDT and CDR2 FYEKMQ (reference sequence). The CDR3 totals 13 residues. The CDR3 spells CASSFAGRETQYF. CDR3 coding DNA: TGTGCCAGCAGTTTTGCGGGGAGAGAGACCCAGTACTTC.

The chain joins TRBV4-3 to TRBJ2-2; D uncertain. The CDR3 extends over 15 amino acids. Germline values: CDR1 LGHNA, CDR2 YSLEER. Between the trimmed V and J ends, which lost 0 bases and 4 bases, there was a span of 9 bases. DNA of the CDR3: TGCGCCAGCAGCCAAGATCGACTCTTCACCGGGGAGCTGTTTTTT. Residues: CASSQDRLFTGELFF.

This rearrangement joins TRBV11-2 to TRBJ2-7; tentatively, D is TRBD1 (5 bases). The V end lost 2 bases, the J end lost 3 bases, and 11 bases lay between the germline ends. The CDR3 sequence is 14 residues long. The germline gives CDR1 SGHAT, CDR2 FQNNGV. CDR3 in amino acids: CASSLRGRHYEQYF. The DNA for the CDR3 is TGTGCCAGCAGCTTAAGGGGCAGACACTACGAGCAGTACTTC.

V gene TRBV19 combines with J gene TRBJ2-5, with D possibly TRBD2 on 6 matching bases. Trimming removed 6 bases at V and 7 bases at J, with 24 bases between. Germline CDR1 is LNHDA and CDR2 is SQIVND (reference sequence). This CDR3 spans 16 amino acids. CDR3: CASRPTGRLDIATQYF. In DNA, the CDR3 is TGTGCCAGTAGGCCTACGGGGAGACTAGACATAGCGACCCAGTACTTC.

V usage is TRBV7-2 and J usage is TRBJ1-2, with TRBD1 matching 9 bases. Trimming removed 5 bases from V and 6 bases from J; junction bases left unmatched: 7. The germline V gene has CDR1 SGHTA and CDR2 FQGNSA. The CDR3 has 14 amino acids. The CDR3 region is CASSTGTGRHGYTF. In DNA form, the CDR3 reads TGTGCCAGCAGCACCGGGACAGGGAGACATGGCTACACCTTC. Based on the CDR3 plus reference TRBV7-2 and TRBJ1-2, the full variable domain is GAGVSQSPSNKVTEKGKDVELRCDPISGHTALYWYRQSLGQGLEFLIYFQGNSAPDKSGLPSDRFSAERTGGSVSTLTIQRTQQEDSAVYLCASSTGTGRHGYTFGSGTRLTVV.

CDR3 sequence reads: CSVATGFTNQPQHF. The CDR3 DNA sequence: TGCAGCGTAGCGACAGGGTTCACCAATCAGCCCCAGCATTTT. This sequence joins TRBV29-1 and TRBJ1-5; 7 bases fit TRBD1. Trimming at V came to 6 bases and at J to 3 bases, leaving 8 bases not matched to a gene. Germline V gene lookup returns CDR1 SQVTM and CDR2 ANQGSEA. The CDR3 covers 14 residues.

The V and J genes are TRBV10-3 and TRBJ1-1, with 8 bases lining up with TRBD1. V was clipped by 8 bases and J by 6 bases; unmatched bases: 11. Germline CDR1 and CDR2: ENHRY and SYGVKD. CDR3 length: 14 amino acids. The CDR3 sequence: CAISLGTGDAEAFF. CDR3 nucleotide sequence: TGTGCCATCTCACTCGGGACAGGCGACGCTGAAGCTTTCTTT.

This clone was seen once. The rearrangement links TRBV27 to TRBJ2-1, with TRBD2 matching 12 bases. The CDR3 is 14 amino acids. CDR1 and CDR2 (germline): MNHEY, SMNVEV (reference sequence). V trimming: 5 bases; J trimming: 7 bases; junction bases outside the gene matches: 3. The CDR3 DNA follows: TGTGCCAGCAGTCTAGCGGGAGGGCTAAATGAGCAGTTCTTC. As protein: CASSLAGGLNEQFF.

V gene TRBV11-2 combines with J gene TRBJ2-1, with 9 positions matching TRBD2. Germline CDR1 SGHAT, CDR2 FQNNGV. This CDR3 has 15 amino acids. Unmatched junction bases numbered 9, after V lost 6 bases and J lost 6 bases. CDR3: CASRTTSGHTNEQFF. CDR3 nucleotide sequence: TGTGCCAGCAGGACGACTAGCGGTCATACCAATGAGCAGTTCTTC.

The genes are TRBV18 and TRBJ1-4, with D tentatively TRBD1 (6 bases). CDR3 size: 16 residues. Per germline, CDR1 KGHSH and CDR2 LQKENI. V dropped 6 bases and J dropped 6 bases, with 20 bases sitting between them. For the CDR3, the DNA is TGTGCCAGCTCGCCCAAGACGGGGGGCCGATATGAAAAACTGTTTTTT. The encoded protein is CASSPKTGGRYEKLFF.

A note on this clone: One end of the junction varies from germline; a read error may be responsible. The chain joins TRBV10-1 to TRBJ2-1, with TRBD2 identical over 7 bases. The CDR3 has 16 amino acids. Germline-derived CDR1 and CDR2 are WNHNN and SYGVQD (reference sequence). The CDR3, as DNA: TGCGCCAGCAGTGAGAGTCCTACCGGCGGGGGAAATGGGCAGTTCTTC. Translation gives CASSESPTGGGNGQFF.

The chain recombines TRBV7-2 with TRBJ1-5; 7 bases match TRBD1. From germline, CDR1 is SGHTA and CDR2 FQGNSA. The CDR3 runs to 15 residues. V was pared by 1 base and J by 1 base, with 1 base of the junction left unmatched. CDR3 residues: CASSLGGQSNQPQHF. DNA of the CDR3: TGTGCCAGCAGCTTAGGGGGACAGAGCAATCAGCCCCAGCATTTT.

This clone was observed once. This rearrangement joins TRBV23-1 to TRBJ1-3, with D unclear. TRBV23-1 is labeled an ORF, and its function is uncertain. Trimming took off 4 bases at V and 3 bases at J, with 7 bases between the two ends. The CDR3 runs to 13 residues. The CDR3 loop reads CASSPGRGNTIYF. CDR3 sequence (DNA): TGCGCCAGCAGTCCAGGCCGTGGAAACACCATATATTTT.

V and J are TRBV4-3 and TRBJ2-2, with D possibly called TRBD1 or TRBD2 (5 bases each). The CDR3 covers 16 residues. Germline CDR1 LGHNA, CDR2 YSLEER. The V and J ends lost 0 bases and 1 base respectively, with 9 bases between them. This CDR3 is CASSQDGTVNTGELFF. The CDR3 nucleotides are TGCGCCAGCAGCCAAGACGGGACCGTGAACACCGGGGAGCTGTTTTTT.

The CDR3 spells CASSERTGGADAFF. For the CDR3, the DNA is TGTGCCAGCAGTGAAAGGACAGGGGGCGCGGATGCTTTCTTT. The chain has TRBV2 and TRBJ1-1; 11 bases map to TRBD1. Germline V CDR1 and CDR2: SNHLY, FYNNEI. With 2 bases clipped from V and 11 bases from J, the junction kept 7 bases outside the gene matches. The CDR3 is made up of 14 amino acids.

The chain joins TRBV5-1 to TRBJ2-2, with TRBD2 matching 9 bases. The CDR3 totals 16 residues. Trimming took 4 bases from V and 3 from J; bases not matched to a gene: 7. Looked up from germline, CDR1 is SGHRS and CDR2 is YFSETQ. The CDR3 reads CASSIGTSTYTGELFF. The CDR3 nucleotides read TGCGCCAGCAGCATCGGGACTAGCACTTACACCGGGGAGCTGTTTTTT.

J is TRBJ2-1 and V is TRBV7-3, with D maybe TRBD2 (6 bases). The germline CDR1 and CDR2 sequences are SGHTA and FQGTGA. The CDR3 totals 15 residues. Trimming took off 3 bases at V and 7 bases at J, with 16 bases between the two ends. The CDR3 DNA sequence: TGTGCCAGCAGCTTGCAGTCGGGGACTCAAAATGAGCAGTTCTTC. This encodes CASSLQSGTQNEQFF. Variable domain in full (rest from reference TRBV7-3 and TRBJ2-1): GAGVSQTPSNKVTEKGKYVELRCDPISGHTALYWYRQSLGQGPEFLIYFQGTGAADDSGLPNDRFFAVRPEGSVSTLKIQRTERGDSAVYLCASSLQSGTQNEQFFGPGTRLTVL.